These 10 T cell receptor beta chains were sequenced from one sample in a study of shared clonotypes between healthy human individuals. Data came from immunoSEQ multiplex PCR; TCRdb stores just in-frame clones and leaves some out. Of roughly 2,300,000 clones detected, just under 95% appear once; the ten largest clones hold approximately 0.39%. Sequenced input: naive CD4+ T cells from PBMCs. Subset described: CD45RA+ positively selected. The receptors here all came from a man between 18 and 35 years old in good health. Some clones in this sample may be carry-over from other donors' samples.

This clone came up a few times. This chain links TRBV30 with TRBJ1-5; D may be TRBD1 (5 bases). The germline CDR1 and CDR2 sequences are GTSNPN and SVGIG (reference sequence). The V and J ends lost 5 bases and 9 bases respectively, with 17 bases between them. The CDR3 loop spans 13 amino acids. For the CDR3, the DNA is TGTGCCTGGGAACAGACAGCTGGGGGGCCCCAGCATTTT. Its protein is CAWEQTAGGPQHF.

The chain is built from TRBV29-1 and TRBJ2-3, with D possibly matching TRBD1 (5 bases). CDR3 length: 15 amino acids. V was trimmed by 0 bases and J by 0 bases, leaving 10 bases between them. Germline V gene lookup returns CDR1 SQVTM and CDR2 ANQGSEA. The CDR3 DNA follows: TGCAGCGTTGAAGAGGGCAGGGAAAGCACAGATACGCAGTATTTT. Translating gives CSVEEGRESTDTQYF.

The chain carries TRBV5-4 and TRBJ1-4; TRBD1 might be the D (6 bases). CDR1 is SGHNT, CDR2 YYREEE, per germline (reference sequence). The CDR3 is 15 amino acids. The germline V and J ends were trimmed by 2 bases and 4 bases, with 12 bases remaining between them. CDR3 loop: CASSFQRGFNEKLFF. In DNA form, the CDR3 reads TGTGCCAGCAGCTTCCAAAGGGGGTTTAATGAAAAACTGTTTTTT.

The chain carries TRBV19 and TRBJ2-2; possible D gene TRBD2, 6 bases. V gave up 7 bases and J gave up 3 bases, with 12 bases separating them. Germline lookup yields CDR1 LNHDA and CDR2 SQIVND (reference sequence). CDR3 length: 14 amino acids. The CDR3 bases are TGTGCCAGTAAGGAGGCGGGATACACCGGGGAGCTGTTTTTT. The encoded protein is CASKEAGYTGELFF. Using reference TRBV19 and TRBJ2-2 for the parts outside the CDR3, the full variable domain is DGGITQSPKYLFRKEGQNVTLSCEQNLNHDAMYWYRQDPGQGLRLIYYSQIVNDFQKGDIAEGYSVSREKKESFPLTVTSAQKNPTAFYLCASKEAGYTGELFFGEGSRLTVL.

J is TRBJ2-2 and V is TRBV2; D is uncertain. The CDR3 extends over 16 amino acids. V lost 1 base, J lost 3 bases, and 12 bases lay in between. Germline V gene sequence: CDR1 SNHLY, CDR2 FYNNEI. The CDR3 region has the DNA TGTGCCAGCAGTGAAGTGGCAGCCGCTCACACCGGGGAGCTGTTTTTT. This translates into CASSEVAAAHTGELFF. The complete variable domain, with remaining parts taken from reference TRBV2 and TRBJ2-2, reads EPEVTQTPSHQVTQMGQEVILRCVPISNHLYFYWYRQILGQKVEFLVSFYNNEISEKSEIFDDQFSVERPDGSNFTLKIRSTKLEDSAMYFCASSEVAAAHTGELFFGEGSRLTVL.

This rearrangement joins TRBV28 to TRBJ1-1; D gene unclear. V gave up 1 base and J gave up 5 bases, with 14 bases separating them. This CDR3 comprises 15 residues. CDR1 MDHEN and CDR2 SYDVKM come from the germline V gene. CDR3 sequence (DNA): TGTGCCAGCAGTTTATCCCGAGGTTTTTGGACTGAAGCTTTCTTT. Translating gives CASSLSRGFWTEAFF.

The genes are TRBV9 and TRBJ1-2; tentative D call: TRBD1 (5 bases). V lost 0 bases and J 4 bases, leaving 7 bases between the germline ends. Germline V gene lookup returns CDR1 SGDLS and CDR2 YYNGEE. CDR3 length: 13 residues. In nucleotides, the CDR3 is TGTGCCAGCAGCGTAGAGGGGAGCTATGGCTACACCTTC. It yields the protein CASSVEGSYGYTF.

CDR3 in amino acids: CASSQNRDRQETQYF. Written as DNA, the CDR3 is TGCGCCAGCAGCCAAAACCGGGACAGACAAGAGACCCAGTACTTC. This sequence joins TRBV4-3 and TRBJ2-5; 7 bases align to TRBD1. The V gene end was trimmed by 2 bases and the J gene end by 2 bases; junction bases not matched to a gene: 5. This CDR3 is 15 amino acids long. The V gene's germline CDR1 is LGHNA and CDR2 YSLEER.

In the case of this clone: Other DNA sequences of this sample code for an identical CDR3. The rearrangement links TRBV6-6 to TRBJ1-1, with 7 bases lining up with TRBD1. The ends lost 0 bases at V and 2 bases at J; junction bases unmatched: 3. Germline assignment: CDR1 MNHNY and CDR2 SVGAGI (reference sequence). The CDR3 has 15 amino acids. As DNA, the CDR3 is TGTGCCAGCAGTTACTCGAGACAGGGTAACACTGAAGCTTTCTTT. Protein product: CASSYSRQGNTEAFF.

This CDR3 reads CASKGGFSTDTQYF. The CDR3, as DNA: TGTGCCAGCAAAGGCGGCTTCAGCACAGATACGCAGTATTTT. The chain uses TRBV25-1 and TRBJ2-3; no firm D call. The V end lost 7 bases, the J end lost 0 bases, and 11 bases lay between the germline ends. The CDR3 has 14 residues. Germline V gene lookup returns CDR1 MGHDK and CDR2 SYGVNS.